This T cell receptor (beta chain) was sequenced during a study of persistence of HIV-infected CD4 T cells. The stimulus was lysate of CMV-infected fibroblasts, 10 ug/mL. CD40L-negative CD69-negative CD45RO-high memory CD4+ T cells were sorted as populations depleted of antigen-responding cells. Between the trimmed V and J ends, which lost 3 bases and 0 bases, there was a span of 3 bases. The CDR3 is 14 residues long. The germline CDR1 and CDR2 sequences are LNHDA and SQIVND (reference sequence). Sequencing used immunoSEQ version 4 in survey mode. Clones were sequenced by immunoSEQ multiplex PCR, and TCRdb holds only the in-frame ones, with some missing. The repertoire holds 25,000 to 35,000 clones, with roughly 82% as singletons. Comments on this clone: Its target is not known. The identical CDR3 is also encoded by other nucleotide sequences in the sample.

The sequence was collected from an adult man with HIV who was CMV-seropositive. The chain links TRBV19 to TRBJ2-6, with D uncertain. Sequenced here: CD4+ T cells sorted from PBMCs after roughly 18-hour stimulation, sampled from a patient who received antiretroviral therapy. The CDR3 DNA reads TGTGCCAGTAGTATCGCCTCTGGGGCCAACGTCCTGACTTTC. It codes for CASSIASGANVLTF.